What follows are 2 T cell receptor beta chains derived from one specimen sequenced in a study of cytomegalovirus exposure and HLA in healthy donors. The PCR employed 60 Vbeta primers together with 13 Jbeta primers. TCRdb's copy holds only in-frame clones and misses some; the assay was immunoSEQ multiplex PCR. The sample shows roughly 100,000 clones, about four fifths of them seen only once. Sequences were obtained from PBMCs. These receptors came from a man aged 35 to 55 in good health and CMV-seropositive.

This chain links TRBV5-1 with TRBJ2-3; TRBD2 aligns across 8 bases. From germline, CDR1 is SGHRS and CDR2 YFSETQ. The ends lost 4 bases at V and 3 bases at J; junction bases unmatched: 10. This CDR3 is 16 amino acids long. As DNA, the CDR3 is TGCGCCAGCAGCCGTCGGGGACTAGAGGGAACAGATACGCAGTATTTT. Its protein product is CASSRRGLEGTDTQYF. Full variable domain (missing parts from reference TRBV5-1 and TRBJ2-3): KAGVTQTPRYLIKTRGQQVTLSCSPISGHRSVSWYQQTPGQGLQFLFEYFSETQRNKGNFPGRFSGRQFSNSRSEMNVSTLELGDSALYLCASSRRGLEGTDTQYFGPGTRLTVL.

V is TRBV5-1 and J is TRBJ2-1; D might be TRBD1 (6 bases). CDR3 length equals 18 residues. Germline CDR1 is SGHRS and CDR2 is YFSETQ. Trimming took off 1 base at V and 5 bases at J, with 22 bases between the two ends. CDR3 sequence (DNA): TGCGCCAGCAGCTTGACAGGGAATAGGTTGCGGTTGCACAATGAGCAGTTCTTC. Translated, it gives CASSLTGNRLRLHNEQFF. The full variable domain, with the rest looked up from reference TRBV5-1 and TRBJ2-1, is KAGVTQTPRYLIKTRGQQVTLSCSPISGHRSVSWYQQTPGQGLQFLFEYFSETQRNKGNFPGRFSGRQFSNSRSEMNVSTLELGDSALYLCASSLTGNRLRLHNEQFFGPGTRLTVL.